This TCR beta chain was identified during a study of cytomegalovirus exposure and HLA in healthy donors. Study in general: Earlier sequencing of around 190 million T cells yielded 120 million or so unique TCR beta sequences.

Concerning this clone itself: Antigen: not known.

Samples came from healthy bone marrow donors. V lost 4 bases and J 4 bases, leaving 22 bases between the germline ends. CDR1 is LNHDA and CDR2 is SQIVND in the germline V gene (reference sequence). The CDR3 length is 17 residues. PCR was performed using 60 Vbeta and 13 Jbeta primers. Generated by immunoSEQ multiplex PCR, the TCRdb table keeps only in-frame clones and is missing some. The table has under 150,000 clones, about 80% seen once; the top ten hold around 3%. Findings of the study overall: Later work found that TCR association rates differed between HLA loci; DRB1 had the most and HLA-C the fewest.

The sequenced material came from PBMCs. V usage is TRBV19 and J usage is TRBJ1-1, with D possibly TRBD1 on 5 matching bases. The TCR originated in a boy aged 2 to 10 in good health and CMV-seronegative. The CDR3 region has the DNA TGTGCCAGTAGTACAACCACCCTGGCTTCCGGGGGCACTGAAGCTTTCTTT. Amino acid sequence: CASSTTTLASGGTEAFF.